This entry is about one T cell receptor (beta chain). Its specificity is unknown. Samples were taken several times over chemoradiotherapy. TCRdb's copy holds only in-frame clones and misses some; the assay was immunoSEQ multiplex PCR. The sample gives about 16,000 clones, roughly 89% of which show up once; about 2.4% is in the top ten. The data originate from a study of chemoradiotherapy in HPV16-positive cancers. Whole-study context: Functional T-cell assays on two HPV16-positive patients' cells defined candidate HPV-specific clones and common TCR motifs.

Germline assignment: CDR1 SEHNR and CDR2 FQNEAQ (reference sequence). The CDR3 consists of 13 residues. V shed 8 bases, J shed 6 bases, and the junction held 9 bases outside the gene matches. Whole-study findings and limits: Candidate HPV-specific clones and E7-related TCR motifs grew in tumor during treatment. HPV-specific T cells were functionally defined from only a couple of HPV16-positive patients.

V is TRBV7-9 and J is TRBJ2-7, with 8 nucleotides matching TRBD1. The receptor comes from a human donor with HPV-associated anogenital cancer. Sequencing was performed on blood, taken from a patient who underwent chemoradiotherapy. DNA for the CDR3: TGTGCCAGCTACAAGACAGGGGAAAGCGAGCAGTACTTC. Translated: CASYKTGESEQYF.